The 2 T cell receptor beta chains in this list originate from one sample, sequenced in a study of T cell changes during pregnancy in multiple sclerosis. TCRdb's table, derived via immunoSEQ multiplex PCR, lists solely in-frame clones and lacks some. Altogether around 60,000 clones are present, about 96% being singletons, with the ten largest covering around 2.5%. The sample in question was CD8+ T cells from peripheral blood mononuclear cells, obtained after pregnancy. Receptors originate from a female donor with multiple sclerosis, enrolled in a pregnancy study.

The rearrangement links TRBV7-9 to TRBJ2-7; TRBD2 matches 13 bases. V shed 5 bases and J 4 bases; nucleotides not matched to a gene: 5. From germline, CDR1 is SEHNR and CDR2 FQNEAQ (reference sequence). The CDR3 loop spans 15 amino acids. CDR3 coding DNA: TGTGCCAGCAGCCCTGGGACTAGCGGGGAGTACGAGCAGTACTTC. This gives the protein CASSPGTSGEYEQYF.

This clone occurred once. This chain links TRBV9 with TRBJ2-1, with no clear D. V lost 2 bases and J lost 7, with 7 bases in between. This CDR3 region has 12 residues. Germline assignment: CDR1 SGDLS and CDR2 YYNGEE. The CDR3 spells CASSVQENEQFF. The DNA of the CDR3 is TGTGCCAGCAGCGTTCAAGAGAATGAGCAGTTCTTC.